This T cell receptor beta chain was identified during a study of CD8+ T cells in alopecia areata. This clone was seen more than once but under ten times. RNA was extracted and reverse transcribed into cDNA as the sequencing template. TCRdb's table, derived via immunoSEQ multiplex PCR, lists solely in-frame clones and lacks some. The sample records about 130,000 clones, roughly three fifths being singletons. CDR1 is SGHRS, CDR2 YFSETQ, per germline. There are 14 residues in the CDR3. Unmatched junction bases numbered 5, after V lost 4 bases and J lost 2 bases. The rearrangement uses TRBV5-1 and TRBJ2-5; 7 positions match TRBD2. The TCR comes from a human donor with alopecia areata. Source: CD4+ T cells sorted from blood, taken at week 0. The CDR3 coding sequence is TGCGCCAGCAGCCTCCCTAGCGGACAAGAGACCCAGTACTTC. Translating it yields CASSLPSGQETQYF.